This record looks at one TCR beta chain sequence and its context. These data come from a study of glioma-infiltrating T cells. CDR1 SGHRS and CDR2 YFSETQ come from the germline V gene. V lost 2 bases, J lost 2 bases, and 15 bases lay in between. The CDR3 is made up of 16 amino acids. TCR alpha and beta CDR3 regions were amplified from RNA using iRepertoire nested multiplex PCR. For one-step reverse transcription and amplification, about 90-400 ng of tissue mRNA or PBMC total RNA was used. MiXCR, applied by TCRdb to the multiplex PCR reads, yields one record per CDR3 protein. The sample has some 160,000 distinct CDR3 sequences; around 45% are singletons.

Sequenced input: glioma tissue, nonneoplastic brain tissue, or PBMCs (not recorded which). This chain joins TRBV5-1 and TRBJ2-3, with D perhaps TRBD1 or TRBD2 (6 bases each). This TCR was sampled from a human donor with low-grade glioma or glioblastoma, undergoing nonglioma brain surgery, or in good health (not recorded which). CDR3 sequence: CASSLFRGQSTDTQYF. CDR3 bases: TGCGCCAGCAGCTTATTCCGGGGGCAATCCACAGATACGCAGTATTTT. Supplemented by reference TRBV5-1 and TRBJ2-3, the full variable domain reads KAGVTQTPRYLIKTRGQQVTLSCSPISGHRSVSWYQQTPGQGLQFLFEYFSETQRNKGNFPGRFSGRQFSNSRSEMNVSTLELGDSALYLCASSLFRGQSTDTQYFGPGTRLTVL.